Shown below are 22 T cell receptor beta chains from a single sample sequenced in a study of T cell responses to AZD1222 COVID-19 vaccine. Generated by immunoSEQ multiplex PCR, the TCRdb table keeps only in-frame clones and is missing some. The sample carries some 120,000 clones, around 87% recorded once. Sequenced material: peripheral blood, taken on day 0 of AZD1222 vaccination. Source of these receptors: an adult in good health.

The genes are TRBV5-1 and TRBJ2-1; D unclear. Per germline, CDR1 SGHRS and CDR2 YFSETQ. This CDR3 is 14 amino acids long. The V end was cut by 1 base, the J end by 10 bases, with 15 bases between. CDR3 in amino acids: CASSLKGFSGEQFF. The CDR3 coding sequence is TGCGCCAGCAGCTTGAAAGGCTTCTCTGGAGAGCAGTTCTTC.

The rearrangement uses TRBV3-1 (or the pseudogene TRBV3-2) and TRBJ2-2; the match to TRBD1 covers 8 bases. The CDR3 is 17 amino acids. The V gene's germline CDR1 is LGHDT and CDR2 YNNKEL (reference sequence). V lost 4 bases, J lost 0 bases, and 7 bases stayed unmatched. The CDR3 spells CASSRPTGDTNTGELFF. CDR3 DNA sequence: TGTGCCAGCAGCCGTCCGACAGGGGACACGAACACCGGGGAGCTGTTTTTT.

The gene calls are TRBV15 and TRBJ1-3; D call uncertain. Germline V gene data show CDR1 as LNHNV and CDR2 as YYDKDF (reference sequence). The CDR3 is 14 amino acids. Trimming cost V 2 bases and J 6 bases, with 11 bases left between them. The CDR3 nucleotides are TGTGCCACCAGCAGAATAGGGTCCGAAAACACCATATATTTT. As protein: CATSRIGSENTIYF.

This clone was seen a few times. The chain has TRBV4-2 and TRBJ2-1; 9 bases agree with TRBD2. CDR3 length: 15 amino acids. Germline V gene lookup returns CDR1 LGHNA and CDR2 YNFKEQ. V was pared by 4 bases and J by 5 bases, with 6 bases of the junction left unmatched. CDR3 amino acids: CASSPRGGLDNEQFF. DNA for the CDR3: TGTGCCAGCAGCCCGCGGGGGGGCCTAGACAATGAGCAGTTCTTC.

The chain has TRBV6-5 and TRBJ2-3, with D perhaps assigned TRBD1 or TRBD2 (6 bases each). CDR3 length: 16 residues. Trimming pared 0 bases from V and 1 base from J, leaving 11 bases between. The germline CDR1 and CDR2 sequences are MNHEY and SVGAGI. The DNA of the CDR3 is TGTGCCAGCAGTTACTCGAAGGGGGGACGCACAGATACGCAGTATTTT. This codes for CASSYSKGGRTDTQYF.

This clone has a single count. The chain joins TRBV10-3 to TRBJ2-7; D is ambiguous. V was shortened by 0 bases and J by 6 bases, with 9 bases between the two germline ends. Germline lookup yields CDR1 ENHRY and CDR2 SYGVKD. CDR3 length equals 13 residues. CDR3 in amino acids: CAISESSRFEQYF. Here the CDR3 DNA reads TGTGCCATCAGTGAGTCCTCTAGGTTCGAGCAGTACTTC.

The chain uses TRBV27 and TRBJ1-4; possibly TRBD1 for D (6 bases). The CDR3 is 15 amino acids. The V end was cut by 5 bases, the J end by 8 bases, with 18 bases between. Germline V lookup: CDR1 MNHEY, CDR2 SMNVEV (reference sequence). For the CDR3, the DNA is TGTGCCAGCAGTCACCGAGGGGGTGCGGAGGAAAAACTGTTTTTT. Its translation is CASSHRGGAEEKLFF.

This clone came up once. The J gene is TRBJ2-3, the V gene TRBV5-5; D not certain. The CDR3 has 13 amino acids. In germline, CDR1 is SGHKS, CDR2 YYEKEE (reference sequence). V lost 0 bases and J 3 bases, leaving 5 bases between the germline ends. The CDR3 protein is CASSLVRTDTQYF. In nucleotides, the CDR3 is TGTGCCAGCAGCTTGGTTCGGACAGATACGCAGTATTTT.

Only a few counts were recorded for this clone. V is TRBV15 and J is TRBJ2-6; D gene ambiguous. CDR3 length equals 15 residues. CDR1 and CDR2 from the germline V gene are LNHNV and YYDKDF (reference sequence). The ends were cut back, 2 bases at V and 0 bases at J, with 5 bases in the middle. The CDR3 reads CATSRQDSGANVLTF. For the CDR3, the DNA is TGTGCCACCAGCAGACAGGACTCTGGGGCCAACGTCCTGACTTTC.

V usage is TRBV6-5 and J usage is TRBJ2-7; D not certain. The germline V and J ends were trimmed by 8 bases and 4 bases, with 9 bases remaining between them. The CDR3 consists of 11 residues. Germline assignment: CDR1 MNHEY and CDR2 SVGAGI. The CDR3 DNA reads as TGTGCCAGCCTGACCCTTTACGAGCAGTACTTC. Translated, it gives CASLTLYEQYF.

This clone showed up just once. This rearrangement joins TRBV19 to TRBJ2-4, with TRBD2 matching over 8 bases. J gave up 1 base and V 8 bases, and 4 bases lay outside the gene matches. The CDR3 is 14 amino acids. Germline V gene sequence: CDR1 LNHDA, CDR2 SQIVND (reference sequence). CDR3 DNA: TGTGCCAGTTCGGGGGGGAGTGCCAAAAACATTCAGTACTTC. It is translated as CASSGGSAKNIQYF.

This clone was observed a handful of times. V gene TRBV28 combines with J gene TRBJ1-6; D gene uncertain. The CDR3 covers 15 residues. Germline CDR1 MDHEN, CDR2 SYDVKM. Trimming cost V 6 bases and J 0 bases, with 9 bases left between them. In DNA, the CDR3 is TGTGCCAGCAGAGCTCCGAGCTCCTATAATTCACCCCTCCACTTT. This sequence encodes CASRAPSSYNSPLHF.

The chain combines TRBV9 with TRBJ2-2; a possible D gene is TRBD1 (6 bases). CDR3 length: 15 residues. Germline V gene lookup returns CDR1 SGDLS and CDR2 YYNGEE. Trimming took off 5 bases at V and 6 bases at J, with 17 bases between the two ends. The CDR3 DNA sequence: TGTGCCAGCAGGGGCCTCGGGACATCCTCCGGGGAGCTGTTTTTT. This encodes CASRGLGTSSGELFF.

This chain connects TRBV4-1 to TRBJ1-2, with a possible D match to TRBD1 (6 bases). CDR1 MGHRA and CDR2 YSYEKL come from the germline V gene. V was shortened by 5 bases and J by 4 bases, with 14 bases between the two germline ends. The CDR3 extends over 14 amino acids. The CDR3 sequence: CASSMAGGGYGYTF. The CDR3 DNA follows: TGCGCCAGCAGCATGGCAGGAGGGGGCTATGGCTACACCTTC.

The chain carries TRBV10-2 and TRBJ2-2, with D possibly being TRBD1 (7 bases). Deletions cut 4 bases from V and 4 bases from J, with 10 bases between. Germline V gene data show CDR1 as WSHSY and CDR2 as SAAADI. CDR3 length: 14 residues. CDR3 protein: CASSVQGGTGELFF. The CDR3 DNA follows: TGCGCCAGCAGTGTCCAGGGGGGCACCGGGGAGCTGTTTTTT.

The chain combines TRBV19 with TRBJ2-1, with D possibly TRBD2 on 6 matching bases. The CDR3 spans 15 residues. V lost 7 bases to trimming and J lost 0 bases, with 13 bases between them. In germline, CDR1 is LNHDA, CDR2 SQIVND (reference sequence). CDR3 sequence: CASTPGGSSYNEQFF. CDR3 in DNA: TGTGCCAGTACCCCCGGGGGTAGCTCCTACAATGAGCAGTTCTTC. The full variable domain, rest sourced from reference TRBV19 and TRBJ2-1, is DGGITQSPKYLFRKEGQNVTLSCEQNLNHDAMYWYRQDPGQGLRLIYYSQIVNDFQKGDIAEGYSVSREKKESFPLTVTSAQKNPTAFYLCASTPGGSSYNEQFFGPGTRLTVL.

J is TRBJ1-2 and V is TRBV19; D unresolved. The CDR3 runs to 13 residues. The germline V gene encodes CDR1 LNHDA and CDR2 SQIVND (reference sequence). V was cut by 11 bases and J by 3 bases, with 16 bases left in between. The CDR3 region has the DNA TGTGCCTCGCAACCCGGGGTGGACTATGGCTACACCTTC. Translation: CASQPGVDYGYTF.

V gene TRBV30 combines with J gene TRBJ1-2; tentative D call: TRBD1 (6 bases). Germline V gene sequence: CDR1 GTSNPN, CDR2 SVGIG (reference sequence). CDR3 size: 13 residues. Trimming shortened V by 2 bases and J by 7 bases, and 14 bases separated the two germline ends. CDR3: CAWSIGGAAGYTF. CDR3 nucleotides: TGTGCCTGGAGTATCGGGGGCGCGGCTGGCTACACCTTC.

The rearrangement uses TRBV6-5 and TRBJ1-2; D perhaps matches TRBD1 (6 bases). Germline CDR1 MNHEY, CDR2 SVGAGI. Trimming stripped 6 bases from V and 0 bases from J, with 11 bases between. The CDR3 sequence is 14 residues long. CDR3 nucleotide sequence: TGTGCCAGCAGAACAGGGAATACTAACTATGGCTACACCTTC. Translation: CASRTGNTNYGYTF.

The chain carries TRBV5-5 and TRBJ1-4, with 9 nucleotides matching TRBD1. The CDR3 covers 16 residues. Germline lookup yields CDR1 SGHKS and CDR2 YYEKEE (reference sequence). J gave up 5 bases and V 3 bases, and 8 bases lay outside the gene matches. The CDR3 sequence: CASSWRPGQGNEKLFF. The DNA for the CDR3 is TGTGCCAGCAGCTGGAGACCGGGACAGGGCAATGAAAAACTGTTTTTT.

This clone was counted once. The chain recombines TRBV29-1 with TRBJ2-1; D uncertain. V lost 4 bases and J lost 5, with 9 bases in between. This CDR3 comprises 12 residues. The germline V gene has CDR1 SQVTM and CDR2 ANQGSEA. The CDR3: CSVVGRDNEQFF. As DNA, the CDR3 is TGCAGCGTTGTGGGTCGGGACAATGAGCAGTTCTTC.

The V gene is TRBV28, the J gene TRBJ1-2; TRBD1 matches at 8 bases. Looked up from germline, CDR1 is MDHEN and CDR2 is SYDVKM. V lost 4 bases and J lost 2; bases outside the gene matches: 15. CDR3 length equals 18 residues. CDR3 nucleotide sequence: TGTGCCAGCAGTTCGTCTGCAAAATACAGGGGGGGGAACTATGGCTACACCTTC. This encodes CASSSSAKYRGGNYGYTF.